This entry features one T cell receptor (beta chain) sequence. This entry belongs to a study of blood T cell repertoires in COVID-19. Whole-study context: Whether acute or convalescent, the COVID-19 samples came from the United States, Italy and Spain. PBMCs, B-cell-depleted T cells, or T cells provided the cDNA or gDNA that made up the material.

The authors' processing: By means of reference gene primer amplification, nucleated cell counts were estimated. Sequenced by immunoSEQ multiplex PCR; TCRdb stores in-frame clones only, minus some. The V and J calls and the clone size are those of that table, but D and trimming were determined from the DNA. This sample yields some 170,000 clones, of which roughly 87% are seen a single time; roughly 1.5% belongs to the top ten. This receptor was obtained from a woman aged 50 to 65 with acute or convalescent COVID-19. The sequencing sample was made of peripheral blood.

Written as DNA, the CDR3 is TGTGCCAGCAGTTACCCAAACAACGAGCAGTACTTC. Its translation: CASSYPNNEQYF. J is TRBJ2-7 and V is TRBV6-2 or TRBV6-3; D gene ambiguous. The V gene lost 2 bases and the J gene lost 5 bases, with 7 bases spanning the gap. Germline CDR1 MNHEY, CDR2 SVGEGT. CDR3 length: 12 residues.